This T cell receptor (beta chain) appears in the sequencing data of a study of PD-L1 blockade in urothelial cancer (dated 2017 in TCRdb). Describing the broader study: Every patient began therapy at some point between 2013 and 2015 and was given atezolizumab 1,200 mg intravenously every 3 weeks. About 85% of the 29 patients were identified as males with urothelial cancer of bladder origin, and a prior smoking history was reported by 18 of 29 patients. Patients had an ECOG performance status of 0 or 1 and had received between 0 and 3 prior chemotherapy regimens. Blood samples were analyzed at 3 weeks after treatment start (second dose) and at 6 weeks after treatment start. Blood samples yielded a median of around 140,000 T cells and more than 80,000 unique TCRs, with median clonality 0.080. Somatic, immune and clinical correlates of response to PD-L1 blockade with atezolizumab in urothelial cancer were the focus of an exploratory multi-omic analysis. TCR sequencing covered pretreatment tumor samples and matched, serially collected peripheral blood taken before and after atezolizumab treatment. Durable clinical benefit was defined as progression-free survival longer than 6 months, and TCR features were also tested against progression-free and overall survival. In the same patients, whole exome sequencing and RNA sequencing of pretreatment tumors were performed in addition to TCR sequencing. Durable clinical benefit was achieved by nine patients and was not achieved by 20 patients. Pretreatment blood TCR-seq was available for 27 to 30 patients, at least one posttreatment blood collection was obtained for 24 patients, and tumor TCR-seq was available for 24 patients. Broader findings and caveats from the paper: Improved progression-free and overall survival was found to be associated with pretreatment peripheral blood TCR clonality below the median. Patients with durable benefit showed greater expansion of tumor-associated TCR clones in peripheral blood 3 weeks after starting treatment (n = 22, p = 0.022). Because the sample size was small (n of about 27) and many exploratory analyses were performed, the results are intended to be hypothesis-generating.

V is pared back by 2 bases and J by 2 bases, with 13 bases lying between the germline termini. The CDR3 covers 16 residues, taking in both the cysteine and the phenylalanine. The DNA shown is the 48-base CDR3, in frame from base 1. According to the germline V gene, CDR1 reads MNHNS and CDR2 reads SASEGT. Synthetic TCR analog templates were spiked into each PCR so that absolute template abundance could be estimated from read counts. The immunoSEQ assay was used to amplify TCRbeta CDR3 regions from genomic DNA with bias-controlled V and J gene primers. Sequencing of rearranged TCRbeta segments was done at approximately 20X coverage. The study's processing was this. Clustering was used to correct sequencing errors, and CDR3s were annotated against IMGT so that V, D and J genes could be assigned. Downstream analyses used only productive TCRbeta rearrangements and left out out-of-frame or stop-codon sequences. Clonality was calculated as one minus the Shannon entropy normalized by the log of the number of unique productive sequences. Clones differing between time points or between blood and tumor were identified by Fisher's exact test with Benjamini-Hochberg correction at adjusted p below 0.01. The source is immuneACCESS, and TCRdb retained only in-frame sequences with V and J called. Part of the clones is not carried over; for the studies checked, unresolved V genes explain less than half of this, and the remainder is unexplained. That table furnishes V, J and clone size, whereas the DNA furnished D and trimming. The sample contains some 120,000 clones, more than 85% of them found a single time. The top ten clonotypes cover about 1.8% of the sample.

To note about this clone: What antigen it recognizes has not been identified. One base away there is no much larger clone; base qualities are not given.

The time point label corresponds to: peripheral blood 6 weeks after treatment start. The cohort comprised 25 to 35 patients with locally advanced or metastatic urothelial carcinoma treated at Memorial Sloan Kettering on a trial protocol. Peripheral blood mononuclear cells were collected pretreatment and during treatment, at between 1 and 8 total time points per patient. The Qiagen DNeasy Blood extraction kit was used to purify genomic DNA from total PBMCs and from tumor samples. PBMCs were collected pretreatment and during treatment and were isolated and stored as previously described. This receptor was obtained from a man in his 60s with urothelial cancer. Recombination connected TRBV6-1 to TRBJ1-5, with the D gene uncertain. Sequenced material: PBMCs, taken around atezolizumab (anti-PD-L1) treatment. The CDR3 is CASSEPIGSRNQPQHF. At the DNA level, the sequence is TGTGCCAGCAGTGAACCCATCGGGTCGCGCAATCAGCCCCAGCATTTT.